This T cell receptor (beta chain) was obtained from a study of technical replicates of blood from a handful of donors. The J segment lost 1 base and the V segment lost 3 bases, leaving 3 bases of the junction unmatched. CDR1 is MNHNS, CDR2 SASEGT, per germline. The CDR3 has 15 amino acids. The method was immunoSEQ multiplex PCR; TCRdb's version includes in-frame clones alone and lacks a portion of them. The repertoire consists of about 56,000 clones, with around 93% occurring once and the leading ten covering 3.5% to 4.5%. This clone was counted a single time. Sequencing used PBMCs. The chain recombines TRBV6-1 with TRBJ1-5; 7 nucleotides line up with TRBD1. The source of this sequence is a human donor in good health. Some clones in this sample may be carry-over from other donors' samples. CDR3 in DNA: TGTGCCAGCAGTGATAACAGGGGCAGCAATCAGCCCCAGCATTTT. Its protein is CASSDNRGSNQPQHF.